What follows is one TCR beta chain and its context. The data originate from a study of blood T cell repertoires in COVID-19. Study context: T cells, B-cell-depleted T cells, or PBMCs provided the cDNA or gDNA that served as material.

J lost 15 bases, V lost 5 bases, and 8 bases had no gene match. This CDR3 comprises 12 residues. Germline-derived CDR1 and CDR2 are LNHDA and SQIVND (reference sequence). Those enrolled, adults aged 18 to 89 years, came from about two dozen US areas. In the source study's methods: Reference gene primer amplification gave nucleated cell count estimates. Produced via immunoSEQ multiplex PCR; TCRdb's table is partial and in-frame only. The V and J calls and clone size are taken from that table; D and trimming were inferred from the DNA. The table has a few hundred thousand clones, roughly 85% seen once; the top ten hold about 17%.

The sequence was collected from a man in his forties who had recovered from COVID-19. V gene TRBV19 combines with J gene TRBJ2-2; 8 bases are a match to TRBD1. Material for sequencing was PBMCs or T cells enriched from blood (not recorded which). DNA of the CDR3: TGTGCCAGTAGTGCAAGGACAGGGTTGATGTTTTTT. It is translated as CASSARTGLMFF.